This T cell receptor (beta chain) was sequenced for a study of early T cells in non-severe SARS-CoV-2 infection. About the research overall: Chains from this unsorted whole-blood bulk RNA could not be paired. Study outcomes and limitations: Database matching using VDJdb favored anti-spike CD8 responses, with private and CD4 specificities left missing.

Of note for this clonotype: The antigen remains undetermined.

Each cDNA molecule carried a unique molecular identifier. TCRdb reprocessed the 5' RACE reads via MiXCR and lists one record per CDR3 protein. The sample records roughly 53,000 distinct CDR3 sequences, 10% to 15% being singletons. The CDR3 loop spans 15 amino acids. Trimming removed 5 bases from V and 0 bases from J; junction bases left unmatched: 6. Looked up from germline, CDR1 is DFQATT and CDR2 is SNEGSKA (reference sequence). The source material was whole blood, sampled at baseline. This clonotype was obtained from an adult who was a healthcare worker with PCR-confirmed SARS-CoV-2 infection or an uninfected control (not recorded which). The chain links TRBV20-1 to TRBJ1-1, with 10 bases aligning to TRBD1. The CDR3 loop reads CSALDRGHLNTEAFF. CDR3 sequence (DNA): TGCAGTGCTCTTGACAGGGGGCACCTGAACACTGAAGCTTTCTTT.